The present T cell receptor (beta chain) was sequenced within a study of Graves' ophthalmopathy and Graves' hyperthyroidism. Across the study: The term stable hyperthyroidism indicated an absence of ophthalmopathy within 18 months of follow-up. Whole-study results and caveats: The model's prediction of ophthalmopathy progression had approximately 68% sensitivity and less than 75% specificity. For separating ophthalmopathy from stable hyperthyroidism, a 13-signature model gave 87.88% sensitivity and approximately 76% specificity.

The sample holds many counts of this clonotype. What it binds is unknown. Trimming removed 6 bases from V and 1 base from J, with 10 bases in between. Germline loops: CDR1 SNHLY, CDR2 FYNNEI. The CDR3 runs to 13 residues. The study amplified TCR beta CDR3 regions using RNA transcripts. First-round RT-PCR relied on HTBI primers, and a second-round multiplex PCR came next. TCRdb passed the multiplex PCR reads through MiXCR, listing each CDR3 protein once. The sample contains 560,000 or so distinct CDR3 sequences, about two fifths of which appear only once. This chain links TRBV2 with TRBJ2-7, with D possibly being TRBD2 (5 bases). The receptor comes from an adult man with Graves' hyperthyroidism. Material: peripheral blood or thyroid tissue (not recorded which). This chain's CDR3 is CASSRDLSYEQYF. The CDR3 DNA is TGTGCCAGCAGCCGGGATTTGTCCTACGAGCAGTACTTC.